A selection of T cell receptor beta chains follows, all from one sample in a study of blood T cell repertoires in COVID-19. TCRdb's table, derived via immunoSEQ multiplex PCR, lists solely in-frame clones and lacks some. The repertoire consists of 60,000 to 75,000 clones, with approximately 86% occurring once and the leading ten covering under 20%. The sample consisted of peripheral blood. These receptors came from a woman of 80 years or more with active COVID-19. Both conserved end residues are part of each CDR3. The D gene is left open where the match is weak. The size entry is marked missing in some rows and otherwise reads once, few, many or a size class.

J | length | V | size | D | CDR3 | DNA
TRBJ2-5 | 12 | TRBV30 | NA | NA | CAWNRAQETQYF | TGTGCCTGGAACAGGGCCCAAGAGACCCAGTACTTC
TRBJ2-1 | 14 | TRBV28 | once | TRBD2 | CASSLGLAMNEQFF | TGTGCCAGCAGTCTGGGACTAGCGATGAATGAGCAGTTCTTC
TRBJ2-3 | 13 | TRBV4-1 | NA | NA | CASSLRVADTQYF | TGCGCCAGCAGCCTTCGAGTTGCAGATACGCAGTATTTT
TRBJ1-2 | 13 | TRBV7-3 | NA | NA | CASSFGGAVGYTF | TGTGCCAGCAGCTTCGGTGGGGCTGTCGGCTACACCTTC
TRBJ2-2 | 13 | TRBV7-8 | NA | NA | CASSLRESGELFF | TGTGCCAGCAGCTTAAGGGAGAGCGGGGAGCTGTTTTTT
TRBJ1-2 | 16 | TRBV27 | NA | TRBD1 | CASSFIRTGNRYGYTF | TGTGCCAGCAGTTTTATCCGGACAGGGAATCGGTATGGCTACACCTTC
TRBJ1-1 | 13 | TRBV11-3 | NA | NA | CASSEGPNTEAFF | TGTGCCAGCAGCGAGGGCCCGAACACTGAAGCTTTCTTT
TRBJ1-5 | 12 | TRBV7-9 | NA | TRBD1 | CASADRDQPQHF | TGTGCCAGCGCTGACAGGGATCAGCCCCAGCATTTT
TRBJ2-5 | 14 | TRBV5-1 | NA | TRBD1 | CASSLISGGETQYF | TGCGCCAGCAGCTTGATTTCAGGGGGTGAGACCCAGTACTTC
TRBJ2-7 | 17 | TRBV6-4 | NA | NA | CASSGESRTAADYEQYF | TGTGCCAGCAGTGGTGAGTCTCGGACAGCCGCCGACTACGAGCAGTACTTC
TRBJ2-2 | 14 | TRBV5-1 | NA | NA | CASRASQNTGELFF | TGCGCCTCCAGGGCTAGTCAGAACACCGGGGAGCTGTTTTTT
TRBJ2-7 | 16 | TRBV3-1/TRBV3-2 | few | NA | CASSPLGFEGSYEQYF | TGTGCCAGCAGCCCCTTGGGTTTTGAGGGATCCTACGAGCAGTACTTC
TRBJ2-2 | 15 | TRBV7-6 | NA | TRBD2 | CASSAGLAATGELFF | TGTGCCAGCAGCGCGGGACTAGCTGCCACCGGGGAGCTGTTTTTT
TRBJ2-7 | 15 | TRBV5-4 | NA | TRBD2 | CASSLGLAGGREQYF | TGTGCCAGCAGCTTGGGACTAGCGGGGGGGCGGGAGCAGTACTTC
TRBJ2-1 | 15 | TRBV7-3 | NA | TRBD2 | CASSLIAGGYNEQFF | TGTGCCAGCAGCTTAATTGCGGGGGGATACAATGAGCAGTTCTTC
TRBJ1-1 | 16 | TRBV4-1 | few | NA | CASSQDRFGGNTEAFF | TGCGCCAGCAGCCAAGATAGGTTCGGGGGGAACACTGAAGCTTTCTTT
TRBJ2-5 | 12 | TRBV30 | few | NA | CAWSILQETQYF | TGTGCCTGGAGTATCCTCCAAGAGACCCAGTACTTC
TRBJ2-7 | 15 | TRBV7-8 | NA | NA | CASSLGTDPAYEQYF | TGTGCCAGCAGCTTAGGGACAGACCCGGCCTACGAGCAGTACTTC
TRBJ2-2 | 15 | TRBV11-3 | NA | TRBD1 | CASSSSTGPTGELFF | TGTGCCAGCAGCTCTTCGACAGGGCCCACCGGGGAGCTGTTTTTT
TRBJ1-5 | 13 | TRBV6-5 | NA | NA | CASSSLSSPAQHF | TGTGCCAGCAGTTCCCTTTCTAGTCCAGCCCAGCATTTT
TRBJ1-1 | 18 | TRBV7-3 | once | NA | CASSLGIRTGRQNTEAFF | TGTGCCAGCAGCTTAGGAATCAGGACGGGAAGGCAAAACACTGAAGCTTTCTTT
TRBJ2-7 | 13 | TRBV2 | once | TRBD1 | CASRKDRAGEQYF | TGTGCCAGCCGTAAAGACAGGGCAGGGGAGCAGTACTTC
TRBJ2-1 | 14 | TRBV6-6 | once | NA | CASSRGAGGNEQFF | TGTGCCAGCAGCAGGGGGGCCGGCGGGAATGAGCAGTTCTTC
TRBJ2-3 | 14 | TRBV27 | NA | NA | CASRHDIGTDTQYF | TGTGCCAGCAGGCACGATATCGGGACAGATACGCAGTATTTT
TRBJ1-5 | 16 | TRBV28 | NA | TRBD1 | CASSSTGVGSNQPQHF | TGTGCCAGCAGTTCCACAGGGGTGGGCAGCAATCAGCCCCAGCATTTT
TRBJ1-6 | 14 | TRBV6-6 | few | NA | CASSRQSDSSPLHF | TGTGCCAGCAGCAGACAGTCTGATAGTTCACCCCTCCACTTT
TRBJ1-1 | 13 | TRBV7-3 | NA | NA | CASSVTANTEAFF | TGTGCCAGCAGCGTGACAGCGAACACTGAAGCTTTCTTT
TRBJ2-5 | 17 | TRBV6-6 | once | TRBD2 | CASSPGTSGEGVETQYF | TGTGCCAGCAGTCCCGGGACTAGCGGGGAAGGGGTAGAGACCCAGTACTTC
TRBJ2-5 | 15 | TRBV19 | NA | NA | CASSSTWGQGRIQYF | TGTGCCAGTAGTTCAACTTGGGGCCAGGGCCGGATCCAGTACTTC
TRBJ2-1 | 16 | TRBV5-1 | NA | TRBD2 | CASSASGGALYNEQFF | TGCGCCAGCAGCGCTAGCGGGGGGGCTCTCTACAATGAGCAGTTCTTC
TRBJ1-6 | 17 | TRBV10-1 | NA | NA | CASSFTGLSSYNSPLHF | TGCGCCAGCAGTTTTACAGGGCTCAGCTCCTATAATTCACCCCTCCACTTT
TRBJ2-5 | 18 | TRBV11-2 | NA | TRBD2 | CASSPGRLAGQYQETQYF | TGTGCCAGCAGTCCAGGGAGGCTAGCGGGACAGTACCAAGAGACCCAGTACTTC
TRBJ2-7 | 12 | TRBV7-9 | NA | NA | CASSLNGGKQYF | TGTGCCAGCAGCTTAAACGGCGGGAAGCAGTACTTC
TRBJ1-4 | 13 | TRBV12-3/TRBV12-4 | NA | TRBD1 | CASGGQINEKLFF | TGTGCCAGCGGGGGACAGATTAATGAAAAACTGTTTTTT
TRBJ2-5 | 16 | TRBV4-3 | NA | TRBD2 | CASSQDRRGGRETQYF | TGCGCCAGCAGCCAAGATAGGCGGGGGGGCAGAGAGACCCAGTACTTC
TRBJ2-1 | 15 | TRBV28 | NA | NA | CASSRKGPAYNEQFF | TGTGCCAGCAGTCGGAAGGGGCCCGCCTACAATGAGCAGTTCTTC
TRBJ1-1 | 15 | TRBV7-2 | once | NA | CASRTGGAMNTEAFF | TGTGCCAGCAGAACGGGGGGGGCCATGAACACTGAAGCTTTCTTT
TRBJ2-1 | 14 | TRBV28 | NA | NA | CASSPRSPRGEQFF | TGTGCCAGCAGTCCTCGTAGCCCCCGGGGTGAGCAGTTCTTC
TRBJ1-3 | 13 | TRBV2 | NA | NA | CASSSGAGNTIYF | TGTGCCAGCAGTTCCGGAGCCGGAAACACCATATATTTT
TRBJ2-5 | 17 | TRBV24-1 | NA | NA | CATSDSLGGASRETQYF | TGTGCCACCAGTGATTCTCTAGGAGGAGCCTCTCGGGAGACCCAGTACTTC
TRBJ2-1 | 13 | TRBV19 | NA | NA | CASSPGLSNEQFF | TGTGCCAGTAGTCCCGGTTTGAGTAATGAGCAGTTCTTC
TRBJ2-5 | 16 | TRBV7-9 | once | TRBD2 | CATEKGTSGVKETQYF | TGTGCCACCGAAAAGGGAACTAGCGGGGTGAAAGAGACCCAGTACTTC
TRBJ1-6 | 16 | TRBV6-1 | NA | NA | CASSEQRGGRNSPLHF | TGTGCCAGCAGTGAACAGAGGGGGGGACGTAATTCACCCCTCCACTTT